The next 32 T cell receptor beta chains were all read from a single sample in a study of CD8+ T cells in alopecia areata (dated by TCRdb to about 2018). CD4+ cells from 4 to 6 biomarker-study patients were further sorted into CD25+CD127- cells. Library creation used the immunoSEQ multiplex PCR assay. To provide template for TCR sequencing, every sample had RNA extracted and reverse transcribed into cDNA. This immuneACCESS table, as held by TCRdb, lists in-frame sequences with V and J called but not all clones. Of the missing ones, under half trace to an unresolved V gene in checked studies; the others have no known cause. Present in this sample are under 40,000 clones, more than 50% of which were seen just once. The top ten constitute 1.8% of the sample. The sample was CD4+ Tregs sorted from blood. These receptors were collected from a human donor with alopecia areata.

The chain has TRBV7-9 and TRBJ1-1; D perhaps matches TRBD1 (5 bases). The V end lost 5 bases, the J end lost 2 bases, and 9 bases lay between the germline ends. CDR1 and CDR2 (germline): SEHNR, FQNEAQ (reference sequence). This CDR3 has 13 residues. The DNA of the CDR3 is TGTGCCAGCAGCCCCAGGGCCAACACTGAAGCTTTCTTT. This encodes CASSPRANTEAFF. Full variable domain (outside the CDR3, taken from reference TRBV7-9 and TRBJ1-1): DTGVSQNPRHKITKRGQNVTFRCDPISEHNRLYWYRQTLGQGPEFLTYFQNEAQLEKSRLLSDRFSAERPKGSFSTLEIQRTEQGDSAMYLCASSPRANTEAFFGQGTRLTVV.

The CDR3 region has the DNA TGCGCCAGCAGCTTCACTGGCCCCGAGCAGTACTTC. This translates into CASSFTGPEQYF. The gene calls are TRBV5-1 and TRBJ2-7; D unresolved. Between the trimmed V and J ends, which lost 2 bases and 6 bases, there was a span of 9 bases. The CDR3 extends over 12 amino acids. CDR1 SGHRS and CDR2 YFSETQ come from the germline V gene.

This chain connects TRBV5-1 to TRBJ1-2; 8 bases agree with TRBD1. The germline CDR1 and CDR2 sequences are SGHRS and YFSETQ. The CDR3 runs to 15 residues. V shed 0 bases, J shed 2 bases, and the junction held 3 bases outside the gene matches. CDR3 loop: CASSLAGQVNYGYTF. CDR3 in DNA: TGCGCCAGCAGCTTGGCGGGACAGGTCAACTATGGCTACACCTTC.

This clone turned up a few times. The chain joins TRBV7-9 to TRBJ1-5; the D gene is possibly TRBD1 (6 bases). Trimming pared 6 bases from V and 3 bases from J, leaving 9 bases between. The germline CDR1 and CDR2 sequences are SEHNR and FQNEAQ (reference sequence). This CDR3 is built from 13 residues. The CDR3 protein is CASSQGSNQPQHF. CDR3 nucleotides: TGTGCCAGCAGTCAGGGGTCCAATCAGCCCCAGCATTTT. Drawing the rest from reference TRBV7-9 and TRBJ1-5, the complete variable domain is DTGVSQNPRHKITKRGQNVTFRCDPISEHNRLYWYRQTLGQGPEFLTYFQNEAQLEKSRLLSDRFSAERPKGSFSTLEIQRTEQGDSAMYLCASSQGSNQPQHFGDGTRLSIL.

The rearrangement joins TRBV7-9 to TRBJ2-7, with D tentatively TRBD2 (6 bases). The CDR3 sequence is 17 residues long. Germline assignment: CDR1 SEHNR and CDR2 FQNEAQ (reference sequence). The ends were cut back, 7 bases at V and 3 bases at J, with 25 bases in the middle. CDR3 protein: CASTSREVSPSIYEQYF. CDR3 in DNA: TGTGCCAGCACCTCAAGGGAGGTATCCCCCTCCATCTACGAGCAGTACTTC.

V and J are TRBV6-5 and TRBJ2-7; 12 bases are a match to TRBD1. Per germline, CDR1 MNHEY and CDR2 SVGAGI. The CDR3 extends over 13 amino acids. V shed 10 bases, J shed 5 bases, and the junction held 6 bases outside the gene matches. As DNA, the CDR3 is TGTGCCACGGGGACAGGGGGCCAGGACGAGCAGTACTTC. Translation gives CATGTGGQDEQYF.

This clone turned up a few times. V is TRBV7-2 and J is TRBJ2-1; TRBD2 aligns across 9 bases. Unmatched junction bases numbered 12, after V lost 3 bases and J lost 0 bases. The CDR3 is 19 residues long. Germline lookup yields CDR1 SGHTA and CDR2 FQGNSA. The DNA of the CDR3 is TGTGCCAGCAGCTTGCTCGTCGGGACTAGCCGGAACTCCTACAATGAGCAGTTCTTC. Translated, it gives CASSLLVGTSRNSYNEQFF.

This clone was recorded a few times. This chain connects TRBV27 to TRBJ1-2; D is possibly TRBD1 (6 bases). The V gene lost 3 bases and the J gene lost 8 bases, with 22 bases spanning the gap. Germline values: CDR1 MNHEY, CDR2 SMNVEV (reference sequence). The CDR3 spans 16 residues. The DNA for the CDR3 is TGTGCCAGCAGTTTGACAGGCGGGTTTCTCATCGGGGGCTACACCTTC. Amino acids: CASSLTGGFLIGGYTF.

The chain employs TRBV27 and TRBJ2-1, with D perhaps matching TRBD2 (6 bases). The CDR3 loop spans 14 amino acids. Trimming cost V 4 bases and J 1 base, with 8 bases left between them. The germline V gene has CDR1 MNHEY and CDR2 SMNVEV (reference sequence). The CDR3 loop is CASSSSGSYNEQFF. As DNA, the CDR3 is TGTGCCAGCAGTTCAAGCGGGTCCTACAATGAGCAGTTCTTC.

This clone was observed a handful of times. The chain has TRBV28 and TRBJ2-1; 8 nucleotides align to TRBD2. The CDR3 loop spans 16 amino acids. The V and J ends lost 11 bases and 10 bases, in that order; junction bases with no gene match: 22. From germline, CDR1 is MDHEN and CDR2 SYDVKM. CDR3 sequence reads: CAGSSGISPKGVEQFF. Written as DNA, the CDR3 is TGTGCCGGGAGTAGCGGGATTTCTCCCAAGGGCGTAGAGCAGTTCTTC.

This chain links TRBV5-1 with TRBJ2-1, with D unresolved. The length of the CDR3 is 13 residues. Trimming took off 3 bases at V and 6 bases at J, with 10 bases between the two ends. Germline-derived CDR1 and CDR2 are SGHRS and YFSETQ. This CDR3 is CASSSEPGNEQFF. The CDR3, as DNA: TGCGCCAGCAGCTCGGAACCGGGCAATGAGCAGTTCTTC.

The chain couples TRBV13 to TRBJ2-1, with 8 bases fitting TRBD2. V trimming: 1 base; J trimming: 3 bases; junction bases outside the gene matches: 2. This CDR3 region has 15 residues. Germline CDR1 PRHDT, CDR2 FYEKMQ (reference sequence). The CDR3 spells CASSLEGLGYNEQFF. The CDR3, as DNA: TGTGCCAGCAGCTTAGAGGGACTAGGCTACAATGAGCAGTTCTTC.

The sample holds a few counts of this clone. The rearrangement joins TRBV5-1 to TRBJ2-7; D perhaps matches TRBD2 (6 bases). The CDR3 runs 16 residues. Looked up from germline, CDR1 is SGHRS and CDR2 is YFSETQ. Trimming cost V 4 bases and J 7 bases, with 24 bases left between them. CDR3 loop: CASSTTPGVPPREQYF. The CDR3 nucleotides are TGCGCCAGCAGCACGACCCCGGGAGTCCCCCCGCGGGAGCAGTACTTC.

This clone was seen a few times. This chain links TRBV7-8 with TRBJ2-3; possibly TRBD1 for D (6 bases). Germline CDR1 SGHVS, CDR2 FQNEAQ. Trimming left V 1 base short and J 5 bases short, with 13 bases between. The CDR3 runs to 15 residues. The CDR3 loop is CASSLGGQGRDTQYF. Here the CDR3 DNA reads TGTGCCAGCAGCTTAGGAGGCCAGGGGCGAGATACGCAGTATTTT.

The V gene is TRBV6-5, the J gene TRBJ2-3; 7 nucleotides agree with TRBD1. V was clipped by 4 bases and J by 2 bases; unmatched bases: 3. This CDR3 region has 14 residues. The germline V gene encodes CDR1 MNHEY and CDR2 SVGAGI. The CDR3 nucleotides are TGTGCCAGCAGTTTGGGACAGTTCACAGATACGCAGTATTTT. It is translated as CASSLGQFTDTQYF.

The chain has TRBV2 and TRBJ2-7; TRBD1 matches at 9 bases. CDR3 size: 12 residues. Germline V gives CDR1 SNHLY, CDR2 FYNNEI. V shed 4 bases and J 5 bases; nucleotides not matched to a gene: 0. The CDR3 bases are TGTGCCAGCAGTGGGACAGGGGACGAGCAGTACTTC. It specifies CASSGTGDEQYF.

The V gene is TRBV2, the J gene TRBJ1-5; no firm D call. The germline V gene has CDR1 SNHLY and CDR2 FYNNEI. Trimming cost V 1 base and J 4 bases, with 8 bases left between them. The CDR3 length is 14 residues. CDR3 DNA sequence: TGTGCCAGCAGTGAAGGGAGGTTTAATCAGCCCCAGCATTTT. Protein sequence: CASSEGRFNQPQHF. Variable domain in full (rest from reference TRBV2 and TRBJ1-5): EPEVTQTPSHQVTQMGQEVILRCVPISNHLYFYWYRQILGQKVEFLVSFYNNEISEKSEIFDDQFSVERPDGSNFTLKIRSTKLEDSAMYFCASSEGRFNQPQHFGDGTRLSIL.

CDR3 in amino acids: CASSRDINYGYTF. The CDR3, as DNA: TGTGCCAGCAGTCGGGACATTAACTATGGCTACACCTTC. The chain links TRBV2 to TRBJ1-2; a possible D gene is TRBD1 (6 bases). The germline V and J ends were trimmed by 5 bases and 1 base, with 8 bases remaining between them. Looked up from germline, CDR1 is SNHLY and CDR2 is FYNNEI. This CDR3 comprises 13 residues.

The genes are TRBV10-3 and TRBJ2-7; 8 positions agree with TRBD1. The CDR3 sequence is 13 residues long. Trimming cost V 7 bases and J 5 bases; bases outside gene matches: 7. Germline V gene lookup returns CDR1 ENHRY and CDR2 SYGVKD. The CDR3 DNA reads TGTGCCATCAAGGGGCAGGGGGCTGACGAGCAGTACTTC. Amino acids: CAIKGQGADEQYF.

The rearrangement links TRBV6-6 to TRBJ1-2; D is unclear. Trimming left V 8 bases short and J 4 bases short, with 11 bases between. Germline assignment: CDR1 MNHNY and CDR2 SVGAGI (reference sequence). This CDR3 comprises 12 residues. Here the CDR3 DNA reads TGTGCCAGCGGCGGGAACCCCTATGGCTACACCTTC. It specifies CASGGNPYGYTF.

This clone was counted between two and nine times. The chain uses TRBV28 and TRBJ2-4; the match to TRBD2 covers 9 bases. V trimming: 6 bases; J trimming: 0 bases; junction bases outside the gene matches: 6. The germline V gene has CDR1 MDHEN and CDR2 SYDVKM. This CDR3 contains 16 residues. CDR3 protein: CASSPRLAVAKNIQYF. CDR3 coding DNA: TGTGCCAGCAGCCCTAGACTAGCGGTAGCCAAAAACATTCAGTACTTC.

The chain carries TRBV7-3 and TRBJ2-3; D is perhaps TRBD2 (5 bases). This CDR3 region has 14 residues. Germline V lookup: CDR1 SGHTA, CDR2 FQGTGA. The ends were cut back, 5 bases at V and 3 bases at J, with 12 bases in the middle. The CDR3 protein is CASSPNRGTDTQYF. The CDR3 region has the DNA TGTGCCAGCAGCCCCAACCGAGGGACAGATACGCAGTATTTT.

The V gene is TRBV7-7, the J gene TRBJ2-7; 8 bases agree with TRBD1. CDR1 and CDR2 from the germline V gene are SSHAT and FNYEAQ (reference sequence). CDR3 length equals 14 residues. J lost 3 bases, V lost 7 bases, and 8 bases had no gene match. The CDR3 is CASILTGVFYEQYF. The CDR3 nucleotides are TGTGCCAGCATCCTGACAGGGGTTTTCTACGAGCAGTACTTC.

This clone ranks as medium-sized (0.01 to 0.1%). The rearrangement uses TRBV4-1 and TRBJ1-4; D ambiguous. Germline CDR1 is MGHRA and CDR2 is YSYEKL. V lost 1 base and J lost 7, with 10 bases in between. This CDR3 has 14 amino acids. The CDR3 DNA reads TGCGCCAGCAGCCAAGGCAGAGTGCGTGAAAAACTGTTTTTT. As protein: CASSQGRVREKLFF.

V and J are TRBV5-4 and TRBJ1-1, with D unresolved. Deletions cut 0 bases from V and 4 bases from J, with 7 bases between. The CDR3 loop spans 13 amino acids. Germline loops: CDR1 SGHNT, CDR2 YYREEE (reference sequence). The CDR3 region has the DNA TGTGCCAGCAGCTTGGGGGAAGTCACTGAAGCTTTCTTT. Translation: CASSLGEVTEAFF. Using reference TRBV5-4 and TRBJ1-1 for the parts outside the CDR3, the full variable domain is ETGVTQSPTHLIKTRGQQVTLRCSSQSGHNTVSWYQQALGQGPQFIFQYYREEENGRGNFPPRFSGLQFPNYSSELNVNALELDDSALYLCASSLGEVTEAFFGQGTRLTVV.

The chain links TRBV29-1 to TRBJ1-5; D perhaps matches TRBD1 (6 bases). The CDR3 covers 13 residues. Per germline, CDR1 SQVTM and CDR2 ANQGSEA. The ends were cut back, 4 bases at V and 6 bases at J, with 13 bases in the middle. CDR3 in amino acids: CSVVTGGGQPQHF. The CDR3 DNA is TGCAGCGTTGTTACCGGGGGCGGTCAGCCCCAGCATTTT.

This clone appeared a few times. The chain carries TRBV5-6 and TRBJ2-3, with D possibly matching TRBD1 (5 bases). This CDR3 spans 14 amino acids. CDR1 and CDR2 (germline): SGHDT, YYEEEE. Trimming took off 0 bases at V and 4 bases at J, with 9 bases between the two ends. For the CDR3, the DNA is TGTGCCAGCAGCTTGGCCTGGGGCCCAGATACGCAGTATTTT. This encodes CASSLAWGPDTQYF.

This clone showed up just once. The V gene is TRBV28, the J gene TRBJ1-5; the D gene is possibly TRBD1 (6 bases). Trimming shortened V by 4 bases and J by 3 bases, and 10 bases separated the two germline ends. This CDR3 contains 14 residues. Germline lookup yields CDR1 MDHEN and CDR2 SYDVKM. The CDR3 DNA sequence: TGTGCCAGCAGTTCACAGGGTTCCAATCAGCCCCAGCATTTT. Its translation is CASSSQGSNQPQHF.

This clone was detected only a few times. The chain employs TRBV19 and TRBJ1-5; D call uncertain. The germline V gene has CDR1 LNHDA and CDR2 SQIVND (reference sequence). CDR3 length equals 15 residues. The V end was cut by 6 bases, the J end by 3 bases, with 15 bases between. The CDR3 loop is CASRTIRALNQPQHF. CDR3 DNA sequence: TGTGCCAGTAGGACAATTCGGGCCCTCAATCAGCCCCAGCATTTT. Looking up the rest from reference TRBV19 and TRBJ1-5 gives the full variable domain: DGGITQSPKYLFRKEGQNVTLSCEQNLNHDAMYWYRQDPGQGLRLIYYSQIVNDFQKGDIAEGYSVSREKKESFPLTVTSAQKNPTAFYLCASRTIRALNQPQHFGDGTRLSIL.

The V gene is TRBV9, the J gene TRBJ2-3; TRBD2 matches at 10 bases. The germline V gene encodes CDR1 SGDLS and CDR2 YYNGEE. After removal of 2 bases from V and 8 bases from J, the junction contained 17 bases not matched to a gene. CDR3 length: 18 amino acids. DNA of the CDR3: TGTGCCAGCAGCGTCAGCGGGAGGGCTTTCGCTGACTCGGGTACGCAGTATTTT. Protein sequence: CASSVSGRAFADSGTQYF.

There are a few counts of this clone. V usage is TRBV5-1 and J usage is TRBJ2-7, with TRBD1 matching 7 bases. The CDR3 sequence is 14 residues long. The V gene's germline CDR1 is SGHRS and CDR2 YFSETQ. Unmatched junction bases numbered 4, after V lost 0 bases and J lost 4 bases. Here the CDR3 reads CASSLAGRGYEQYF. Written as DNA, the CDR3 is TGCGCCAGCAGCTTGGCCGGCAGGGGGTACGAGCAGTACTTC.

The chain recombines TRBV28 with TRBJ2-4; TRBD2 aligns across 10 bases. J lost 6 bases, V lost 5 bases, and 10 bases had no gene match. Germline V lookup: CDR1 MDHEN, CDR2 SYDVKM. The length of the CDR3 is 16 residues. As DNA, the CDR3 is TGTGCCAGCAGTCCCTACAGCGGGGGGGGCGTAAACATTCAGTACTTC. Its translation: CASSPYSGGGVNIQYF.